These 4 T cell receptor beta chains were sequenced from one sample in a study of blood T cell repertoires in COVID-19. The assay was immunoSEQ multiplex PCR, and TCRdb's table has in-frame clones only and misses some. The sample carries some 130,000 clones, 90% recorded once. The sample consisted of peripheral blood. Every receptor here comes from a man aged 50 or older with active COVID-19.

The V call is TRBV9, the J call TRBJ2-3, with D possibly TRBD2 on 5 matching bases. The CDR3 runs 15 residues. Trimming cost V 0 bases and J 2 bases, with 10 bases left between them. Germline CDR1 and CDR2: SGDLS and YYNGEE. The CDR3 bases are TGTGCCAGCAGCGTAGACGAGCGGCTCACAGATACGCAGTATTTT. The encoded protein is CASSVDERLTDTQYF.

The chain carries TRBV30 and TRBJ1-1; possibly TRBD1 for D (6 bases). With 0 bases removed from V and 5 bases from J, the gap between germline ends came to 19 bases. The CDR3 runs 16 residues. CDR1 and CDR2 from the germline V gene are GTSNPN and SVGIG (reference sequence). CDR3 sequence (DNA): TGTGCCTGGAGTGTACAGCCTTCAGGGGCGAGTACTGAAGCTTTCTTT. It specifies CAWSVQPSGASTEAFF. The variable domain in full, with the rest retrieved from reference TRBV30 and TRBJ1-1, is SQTIHQWPATLVQPVGSPLSLECTVEGTSNPNLYWYRQAAGRGLQLLFYSVGIGQISSEVPQNLSASRPQDRQFILSSKKLLLSDSGFYLCAWSVQPSGASTEAFFGQGTRLTVV.

The rearrangement joins TRBV6-1 to TRBJ2-7; TRBD1 is a possible D gene (6 bases). The germline gives CDR1 MNHNS, CDR2 SASEGT. The CDR3 covers 15 residues. Between the trimmed V and J ends, which lost 1 base and 9 bases, there was a span of 19 bases. This chain's CDR3 is CASSEGGQDSLPQYF. The CDR3 DNA is TGTGCCAGCAGTGAAGGGGGGCAAGACAGCCTCCCGCAGTACTTC.

The chain recombines TRBV18 with TRBJ1-6; a possible D gene is TRBD1 (5 bases). This CDR3 spans 16 amino acids. The ends were cut back, 4 bases at V and 9 bases at J, with 19 bases in the middle. The germline V gene encodes CDR1 KGHSH and CDR2 LQKENI. The CDR3: CASSHGVGGEGSPLHF. The CDR3 nucleotides are TGTGCCAGCTCACACGGCGTGGGGGGTGAAGGTTCACCCCTCCACTTT.